The rows below give T cell receptor beta chains drawn from one sample of a study of cytotoxic CD8 clonotypes in ibrutinib-treated CLL. Profiling relied on immunoSEQ multiplex PCR, and the TCRdb table lists in-frame clones only, not all of them. The top ten clones hold around 15% of a sample with roughly 15,000 clones, about 81% of them seen once. The sequenced sample was PBMCs, obtained before ibrutinib treatment. The receptors were gathered from a human donor with chronic lymphocytic leukemia. Both conserved end residues are part of each CDR3. The D gene is left open where the match is weak. Where a row states a size, it is once, few, many or the class of an expanded clone; other rows omit it.

>.|TRBV6-4|TRBJ2-7|TRBD2
TGTGCCAGCAGAAAAGAAATAGCGGGACCCTACGAGCAGTACTTC
CASRKEIAGPYEQYF
>once|TRBV4-1|TRBJ2-5|.
TGCGCCAGCAGCCAAGATTCGACCATGCGTCGGGGCCAGTACTTC
CASSQDSTMRRGQYF
>.|TRBV19|TRBJ2-6|.
TGTGCCATAGGCCCAGGATGGGGGCGAGAATCTGGGGCCAACGTCCTGACTTTC
CAIGPGWGRESGANVLTF
>.|TRBV6-5|TRBJ2-5|TRBD2
TGTGCCAGCAGCAGAGGGACTAGCAAGTGGGAGACCCAGTACTTC
CASSRGTSKWETQYF
>.|TRBV28|TRBJ2-5|.
TGTGCCAGCAGTTACGCAGGGGGGGAGGAGACCCAGTACTTC
CASSYAGGEETQYF
>.|TRBV7-9|TRBJ1-1|.
TGTGCCAGCAGCCCCGACGACAGCTTGACTGAAGCTTTCTTT
CASSPDDSLTEAFF
>.|TRBV4-3|TRBJ1-4|.
TGCGCCAGCAGCTACGGGAGGGGAGCGGAAAAACTGTTTTTT
CASSYGRGAEKLFF
>once|TRBV6-6|TRBJ2-7|TRBD2
TGTGCCAGCAGTTGGCGGGGGGCCTCCTACGAGCAGTACTTC
CASSWRGASYEQYF
>.|TRBV7-8|TRBJ1-5|.
TGTGCCAGCAGCTTAGTTGCCACCCAGGGAGTAGGTCAGCCCCAGCATTTT
CASSLVATQGVGQPQHF
>once|TRBV5-6|TRBJ2-2|.
TGTGCCAGCAGCTTGCGGGAGCGCACCGGGGAGCTGTTTTTT
CASSLRERTGELFF
>.|TRBV5-1|TRBJ2-1|.
TGCGCCAGCAGGGAGGGGGGCGCGGGATCCTACAATGAGCAGTTCTTC
CASREGGAGSYNEQFF
>.|TRBV7-7|TRBJ2-5|.
TGTGCTAGCAGCTTAGGCTGGGGGCAGTCGGGCCAAGAGACCCAGTACTTC
CASSLGWGQSGQETQYF
>.|TRBV28|TRBJ2-5|TRBD2
TGTGCCAGCAGTCTTTGGGGGGGGTACCAAGAGACCCAGTACTTC
CASSLWGGYQETQYF
>.|TRBV27|TRBJ2-1|.
TGTGCCAGCAGTTTAGGAGGGTCCTACAATGAGCAGTTCTTC
CASSLGGSYNEQFF
>once|TRBV10-3|TRBJ1-3|.
TGTGCCATCAGTGAGCCGAGGGGCCCGAGCTCTGGAAACACCATATATTTT
CAISEPRGPSSGNTIYF
>.|TRBV7-8|TRBJ1-1|.
TGTGCCAGCAGCTTCGGTGGGGGGGTGAACACTGAAGCTTTCTTT
CASSFGGGVNTEAFF
>.|TRBV7-3|TRBJ2-2|.
TGTGCCAGCAGCTTAACTGGCGCCGCGAACACCGGGGAGCTGTTTTTT
CASSLTGAANTGELFF
>few|TRBV14|TRBJ2-7|.
TGTGCCAGCGGTGAAACCTCCTACGAGCAGTACTTC
CASGETSYEQYF
>.|TRBV7-9|TRBJ1-6|.
TGTGCCAGCAGCTTAGCGAGTTCACCCCTCCACTTT
CASSLASSPLHF
>.|TRBV19|TRBJ2-3|.
TGTGCCAGAATCCTTAGCAGGGGGGTAGATACGCAGTATTTT
CARILSRGVDTQYF
>.|TRBV9|TRBJ2-7|.
TGTGCCAGCAGCGCTCCTCGGTCCCACGAGCAGTACTTC
CASSAPRSHEQYF
>.|TRBV10-3|TRBJ2-1|.
TGTGCCATCAGTGAGCCATCCTTAAGGTGGCGGAGCTCCTACAATGAGCAGTTCTTC
CAISEPSLRWRSSYNEQFF
>.|TRBV7-8|TRBJ2-5|.
TGTGCCAGCACTCTAACCCCCGGGAGCGAGACCCAGTACTTC
CASTLTPGSETQYF
>few|TRBV4-2|TRBJ1-1|.
TGTGCCAGCAGCCAAGATTCAGGGAACACTGAAGCTTTCTTT
CASSQDSGNTEAFF
>.|TRBV23-1|TRBJ2-7|.
TGCGCCAGCAGCTCACTAATGACCTACGAGCAGTACTTC
CASSSLMTYEQYF
>.|TRBV6-1|TRBJ2-3|.
TGTGCCAGCAGTGAACTGGGGAGGGGGGATACGCAGTATTTT
CASSELGRGDTQYF
>.|TRBV30|TRBJ1-5|.
TGTGCCTGTGAACCTGAGACGGGGAATCAGCCCCAGCATTTT
CACEPETGNQPQHF
>.|TRBV19|TRBJ2-2|.
TGTGCCACGAAAGTGGTGGGCACCGGGGAGCTGTTTTTT
CATKVVGTGELFF
>few|TRBV28|TRBJ2-3|.
TGTGCCAGCAGTTTTCCGGTCAGCAGCACAGATACGCAGTATTTT
CASSFPVSSTDTQYF
>.|TRBV2|TRBJ2-7|TRBD1
TGTGCCAGCAGAGGGACAGGGACATCCTACGAGCAGTACTTC
CASRGTGTSYEQYF
>.|TRBV28|TRBJ1-5|.
TGTGCCAGCAGTCCTGACGCGCAGCCCCAGCATTTT
CASSPDAQPQHF
>once|TRBV11-2|TRBJ2-2|.
TGTGCCAGCAGCTTCTTAGGGGGCACCGGGGAGCTGTTTTTT
CASSFLGGTGELFF
>.|TRBV5-1|TRBJ1-2|TRBD1
TGCGCCAGCAGCTTGGGAGGACAGGACTATGGCTACACCTTC
CASSLGGQDYGYTF
>.|TRBV7-3|TRBJ2-1|.
TGTGCCAGCAGCTTAGAGGGACCCCCCCGACACAATGAGCAGTTCTTC
CASSLEGPPRHNEQFF
>.|TRBV29-1|TRBJ2-7|.
TGCAGCGTCACCGACCGTGGGACTTCCTACGAGCAGTACTTC
CSVTDRGTSYEQYF
>.|TRBV25-1|TRBJ2-7|.
TGTGCCAGCCGCGGCTACGAGCAGTACTTC
CASRGYEQYF
>.|TRBV18|TRBJ2-1|.
TGTGCCAGCTCACCGGACTCCTACAATGAGCAGTTCTTC
CASSPDSYNEQFF
>.|TRBV19|TRBJ2-1|.
TGTGCCAGTAAACGGTCCGAGAGCTCCTACAATGAGCAGTTCTTC
CASKRSESSYNEQFF
>.|TRBV28|TRBJ1-4|.
TGTGCCAGCAGTTTACAGGGCGTGCGTGAAAAACTGTTTTTT
CASSLQGVREKLFF
>few|TRBV5-6|TRBJ2-7|.
TGTGCCAGCAGCTCTGACGGTTCCTACGAGCAGTACTTC
CASSSDGSYEQYF